Below, one T cell receptor beta chain is given with its context. This sample was taken from a study of low-dose radiotherapy and immunotherapy resistance in tumors. At the level of the study: Doses of 0.5 Gy per fraction every 2 weeks, totaling 6.5 Gy, went to Cohort 1. Cohort 2's total reached 13 Gy over 26 weeks, at 1 Gy per fraction every two weeks.

This CDR3 spans 16 amino acids. V gave up 4 bases and J gave up 0 bases, with 15 bases separating them. Germline V gives CDR1 SGHDT, CDR2 YYEEEE. The patients who were eligible all carried advanced solid tumors that lacked tumor-infiltrating lymphocytes, meaning the tumors were TIL-negative. Primers used for first-strand cDNA, a TRAV- and TRBV-specific set, covered both alpha and beta chains. TCR amplification used 20 to 25 PCR cycles, a constant-region primer and a V-primer adapter. Isolated mRNA underwent amplification via in vitro transcription. TCRdb re-called the reads with MiXCR, one entry per CDR3 protein. Here the sample spans about 13,000 distinct CDR3 sequences, roughly 70% being singletons.

The receptor was derived from a human donor with advanced metastatic prostate, ovarian, gallbladder or colorectal cancer (not recorded which). This table probably holds off-target reads from a library built for another chain. The chain couples TRBV5-6 to TRBJ2-3, with D perhaps being TRBD1 or TRBD2 (6 bases each). CDR3 in amino acids: CASSGAGDSSTDTQYF. The DNA for the CDR3 is TGTGCCAGCAGCGGCGCAGGGGACTCTAGCACAGATACGCAGTATTTT. Using reference TRBV5-6 and TRBJ2-3 for the parts outside the CDR3, the full variable domain is DAGVTQSPTHLIKTRGQQVTLRCSPKSGHDTVSWYQQALGQGPQFIFQYYEEEERQRGNFPDRFSGHQFPNYSSELNVNALLLGDSALYLCASSGAGDSSTDTQYFGPGTRLTVL.